The 4 T cell receptor beta chains below all came from one sample that was sequenced in a study of cytomegalovirus exposure and HLA in healthy donors. TCRdb's table, derived via immunoSEQ multiplex PCR, lists solely in-frame clones and lacks some. Counted here are 50,000 to 65,000 clones, roughly 95% occurring once; the ten biggest clones make up more than 0.95%. Sequencing was carried out using PBMCs. The source of these receptors is a woman aged 18 to 35 in good health and CMV-seronegative.

The rearrangement links TRBV7-2 to TRBJ1-4; D gene ambiguous. CDR1 and CDR2 (germline): SGHTA, FQGNSA. This CDR3 has 13 residues. V shed 7 bases and J shed 4 bases, with 10 bases lying between them. The CDR3 DNA reads TGTGCCAGCACCAACAGCAATAATGAAAAACTGTTTTTT. This gives the protein CASTNSNNEKLFF.

This clone was picked up one time. The J gene is TRBJ1-4, the V gene TRBV29-1; weak D call: TRBD1 (6 bases). The germline CDR1 and CDR2 sequences are SQVTM and ANQGSEA. Trimming shortened V by 5 bases and J by 7 bases, and 14 bases separated the two germline ends. This CDR3 contains 13 residues. In DNA form, the CDR3 reads TGCAGCGTTTGGACAGCCGCCGGTGAAAAACTGTTTTTT. As protein: CSVWTAAGEKLFF.

This clone has only one observation. The genes are TRBV28 and TRBJ1-2; the match to TRBD1 covers 8 bases. The CDR3 sequence is 15 residues long. Per germline, CDR1 MDHEN and CDR2 SYDVKM. The trim removed 5 bases at V and 3 bases at J, leaving 8 bases unmatched. As DNA, the CDR3 is TGTGCCAGCAGTCCCCGGGACAGGCCCTACTATGGCTACACCTTC. It specifies CASSPRDRPYYGYTF.

The chain carries TRBV6-5 and TRBJ2-3; TRBD2 matches 13 bases. The CDR3 runs to 15 residues. CDR1 MNHEY and CDR2 SVGAGI come from the germline V gene. V trimming: 2 bases; J trimming: 4 bases; junction bases outside the gene matches: 0. The CDR3 reads CASSYTSGRADTQYF. In nucleotides, the CDR3 is TGTGCCAGCAGTTACACTAGCGGGAGGGCAGATACGCAGTATTTT.